The 8 T cell receptor beta chains below come from one sample, sequenced in a study of cytomegalovirus exposure and HLA in healthy donors. Sequencing used immunoSEQ multiplex PCR; TCRdb keeps in-frame clones, though not all of them. Of approximately 70,000 clones in the sample, just under 95% were seen once. Sequences were obtained from PBMCs. The receptors were sampled from a woman under 30 in good health and CMV-seropositive.

The V call is TRBV25-1, the J call TRBJ2-1, with 9 positions matching TRBD2. The CDR3 runs 17 residues. V trimming: 1 base; J trimming: 3 bases; junction bases outside the gene matches: 7. Germline V gives CDR1 MGHDK, CDR2 SYGVNS. CDR3 sequence: CASSEWGTSQNYNEQFF. DNA for the CDR3: TGTGCCAGCAGTGAATGGGGGACTAGCCAGAACTACAATGAGCAGTTCTTC.

This clone was seen once. CDR3 sequence: CASRGQGKGSYNEQFF. For the CDR3, the DNA is TGTGCCAGCAGGGGACAGGGGAAAGGTTCCTACAATGAGCAGTTCTTC. The chain links TRBV9 to TRBJ2-1; 10 bases line up with TRBD1. V shed 5 bases and J 1 base; nucleotides not matched to a gene: 6. Germline V gene data show CDR1 as SGDLS and CDR2 as YYNGEE. The length of the CDR3 is 16 residues.

This chain uses TRBV28 with TRBJ2-3; tentatively, D is TRBD2 (6 bases). CDR1 and CDR2 (germline): MDHEN, SYDVKM. The CDR3 extends over 14 amino acids. V was pared by 6 bases and J by 2 bases, with 12 bases between. The CDR3 reads CASRRDFNTDTQYF. The CDR3 bases are TGTGCCAGCAGGAGGGACTTCAACACAGATACGCAGTATTTT.

The CDR3 DNA sequence: TGCGCCAGCAGCCAAGAATCAGGCCCAAATGCCTACACCTTC. Protein: CASSQESGPNAYTF. J is TRBJ1-2 and V is TRBV4-1; D is unclear. Germline V gene lookup returns CDR1 MGHRA and CDR2 YSYEKL. Between the trimmed V and J ends, which lost 0 bases and 10 bases, there was a span of 15 bases. The CDR3 consists of 14 residues.

The J gene is TRBJ1-2, the V gene TRBV11-2; D is unresolved. Trimming removed 0 bases from V and 2 bases from J, with 7 bases in between. CDR1 is SGHAT, CDR2 FQNNGV, per germline. The CDR3 loop spans 14 amino acids. Here the CDR3 reads CASSLDIHNYGYTF. The CDR3 DNA follows: TGTGCCAGCAGCTTAGATATACACAACTATGGCTACACCTTC.

The chain carries TRBV9 and TRBJ2-1; 12 bases map to TRBD2. Germline lookup yields CDR1 SGDLS and CDR2 YYNGEE. The CDR3 runs to 15 residues. With V trimmed by 4 bases and J by 3 bases, 2 bases remained unmatched. The CDR3 nucleotides are TGTGCCAGCAGCTTACTAGCGGGGGGCTACAATGAGCAGTTCTTC. Translated: CASSLLAGGYNEQFF.

CDR3 loop: CASSPVRDSEETQYF. Written as DNA, the CDR3 is TGTGCCAGCAGCCCGGTGCGGGACAGCGAAGAGACCCAGTACTTC. This chain joins TRBV27 and TRBJ2-5; TRBD1 is a possible D gene (7 bases). Between the trimmed V and J ends, which lost 6 bases and 3 bases, there was a span of 17 bases. Germline V CDR1 and CDR2: MNHEY, SMNVEV (reference sequence). This CDR3 comprises 15 residues.

This clone showed up just a few times. The chain recombines TRBV6-5 with TRBJ1-5; 9 bases line up with TRBD1. Losses at the gene ends were 6 bases for V and 7 bases for J; bases not matched to a gene: 7. This CDR3 region has 14 residues. Germline V lookup: CDR1 MNHEY, CDR2 SVGAGI. Here the CDR3 reads CASRYGQGSQPQHF. The CDR3 DNA reads as TGTGCCAGCAGATACGGACAGGGGAGCCAGCCCCAGCATTTT.